The clone carrying this T cell receptor (beta chain) was seen at least ten times. These data come from a study of T cells after yellow fever vaccination. Points from the study as a whole: Detected again after the booster were most primary-vaccination clones, at 95% to 97% CD4 and 88% CD8. Weaker overall was a secondary response that nonetheless peaked faster, on day 5 versus 15.

By 5'RACE template switching, TCR cDNA was produced, with a universal primer site and UMIs added in the process. TCRdb redid the calling of the 5' RACE reads with MiXCR, one entry per CDR3 protein. The table lists tens of thousands of distinct CDR3 sequences, less than 8.5% of them singletons. After removal of 1 base from V and 2 bases from J, the junction contained 4 bases not matched to a gene. CDR3 size: 17 residues. Germline V gene lookup returns CDR1 MDHEN and CDR2 SYDVKM. This specimen was CD8+ T cells not binding an NS4B(214-222) dextramer, sorted from PBMCs, taken around 45 days after the first yellow fever vaccination. J is TRBJ2-2 and V is TRBV28; TRBD1 aligns across 10 bases. The TCR was taken from a man between 18 and 29 years old who received the YFV17D yellow fever vaccine. CDR3 protein: CASSLSRTGGNTGELFF. DNA of the CDR3: TGTGCCAGCAGTTTATCGCGGACAGGGGGAAACACCGGGGAGCTGTTTTTT.